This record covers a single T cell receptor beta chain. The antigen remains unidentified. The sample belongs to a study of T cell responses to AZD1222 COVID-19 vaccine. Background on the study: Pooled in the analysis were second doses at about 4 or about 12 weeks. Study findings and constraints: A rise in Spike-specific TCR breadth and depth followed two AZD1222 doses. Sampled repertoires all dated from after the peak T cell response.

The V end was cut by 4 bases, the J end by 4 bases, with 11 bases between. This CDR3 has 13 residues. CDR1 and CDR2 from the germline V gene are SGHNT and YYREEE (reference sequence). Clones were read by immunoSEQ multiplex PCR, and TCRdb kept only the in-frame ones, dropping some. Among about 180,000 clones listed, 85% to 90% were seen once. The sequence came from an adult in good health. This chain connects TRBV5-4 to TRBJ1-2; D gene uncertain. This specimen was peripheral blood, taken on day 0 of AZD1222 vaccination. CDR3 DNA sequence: TGTGCCAGCAGCCCTCCGGGAAGCTATGGCTACACCTTC. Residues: CASSPPGSYGYTF.